This TCR beta chain stems from a study of molecular identifiers for immune sequencing clone quantification. Across the study: Replicate experiments took RNA from roughly 20,000 or 100,000 naive CD8 cells, divided it five ways and sequenced four.

TCRdb recomputed calls from the PCR reads with MiXCR, one row per CDR3 protein. The sample includes approximately 550,000 distinct CDR3 sequences, about 25% of them seen just once. This CDR3 is 13 amino acids long. Germline CDR1 and CDR2: DFQATT and SNEGSKA (reference sequence). The sample holds many counts of this clonotype. The source material was naive CD8+ T cells from blood, with Jurkat cell RNA spiked in. The subset denotes: FACS-sorted CD8+CD4-CCR7+CD45RA+ naive T cells. This rearrangement joins TRBV20-1 to TRBJ2-2; 7 bases are a match to TRBD2. The receptor was derived from a human donor in good health. Some libraries in this study had Jurkat cell RNA spiked in. Written as DNA, the CDR3 is TGCAGCGCAGATCCGGGGGGCACCGGGGAGCTGTTTTTT. It is translated as CSADPGGTGELFF.